This is a list of T cell receptor beta chains from one sample in a study of molecular identifiers for immune sequencing clone quantification. TCRdb analysed the PCR reads with MiXCR anew, one entry per CDR3 protein. The top ten clones hold roughly 0.77% of a sample with 460,000 or so distinct CDR3 sequences, 25% of them seen once. The sample comprised naive CD8+ T cells from blood, with Jurkat cell RNA spiked in. These receptors all stem from a human donor in good health. Some libraries in this study had Jurkat cell RNA spiked in. CDR3s leave out the opening cysteine and the closing phenylalanine or tryptophan. Each record gives: J gene, V gene, CDR3 protein.

TRBJ1-5,TRBV19,ASRGQGVYQPQH
TRBJ2-5,TRBV28,ASSRLELVGGTQY
TRBJ2-5,TRBV6-2/TRBV6-3,ASSAASRGTQY
TRBJ2-5,TRBV20-1,SARSRGALQETQY
TRBJ1-5,TRBV6-2/TRBV6-3,ASSYSRGPAIQPQH
TRBJ2-7,TRBV27,ASSPLGEGRSSYEQY
TRBJ2-1,TRBV24-1,ATSDSPGAGLNNEQF
TRBJ2-3,TRBV12-3/TRBV12-4,ASSPTGGGTATQY
TRBJ1-1,TRBV4-3,ASSQDLSMNTEAF
TRBJ2-7,TRBV5-1,ASSVGGVTYEQH
TRBJ1-5,TRBV4-1,ASSQMIVQLNQPQH
TRBJ1-5,TRBV3-1,ASSQDQVRELYNQPQH
TRBJ1-1,TRBV14,ASSQSSDPNTEAL
TRBJ2-7,TRBV28,ASSLFGGRIYEQY
TRBJ2-1,TRBV7-9,ASSVGGLSGSSYNEQF
TRBJ2-3,TRBV5-3,ASSLVPGGPDTQY
TRBJ2-1,TRBV7-9,ASSSVGGGPGNEQF
TRBJ2-1,TRBV7-6,ASSLSASPNEQF
TRBJ2-1,TRBV19,ASSRQANSYNEQF
TRBJ1-1,TRBV30,AWNIGLAEAF
TRBJ2-7,TRBV4-3,ASSQDREGAYEQY
TRBJ1-2,TRBV29-1,SVGGQILNYGYT
TRBJ2-1,TRBV20-1,SAPNGRRLVYNEQF
TRBJ2-3,TRBV12-5,ASGLVEGGEHNTDTQY
TRBJ2-1,TRBV4-2,ASSQDQVAPSTEQF
TRBJ2-3,TRBV20-1,SVMDLGGGLIADTQY
TRBJ1-4,TRBV12-3/TRBV12-4,ASSPGQATNEKLF
TRBJ1-6,TRBV7-9,ASSRTSSYNSPLH
TRBJ2-7,TRBV28,ASSDPGQGDYEQY
TRBJ2-3,TRBV28,ASSFSYSGSTDTQY
TRBJ2-7,TRBV7-9,ASTLVGGYEQY
TRBJ2-1,TRBV12-3/TRBV12-4,ASSFRLAGNEQF
TRBJ2-7,TRBV2,ASSEGGPSWEQY
TRBJ1-1,TRBV12-3/TRBV12-4,ASSLDLITEAF
TRBJ2-7,TRBV19,ASSTGQGYSYEQY
TRBJ2-7,TRBV9,ASSVEGTSYEQY
TRBJ1-4,TRBV9,ASSVGYPNEKLF
TRBJ2-2,TRBV7-3,ASSRDRYHTGELF
TRBJ2-5,TRBV4-3,ASSQDRGTETQY
TRBJ1-1,TRBV28,ASSPTDSGTEAF
TRBJ2-7,TRBV4-3,ASSQNKNRAFEQY
TRBJ1-1,TRBV28,ASSLTGAYTEAF
TRBJ2-7,TRBV12-3/TRBV12-4,ASSFLGVEQY
TRBJ2-7,TRBV28,ASILPLLLTEQY
TRBJ1-5,TRBV7-9,ASTDERGQPQH
TRBJ2-2,TRBV12-3/TRBV12-4,ASPGQDYLNTGELF
TRBJ1-1,TRBV7-2,ASSRKQGLSTEAF
TRBJ2-7,TRBV20-1,SARDAEQY
TRBJ2-3,TRBV28,ASSFEGVTTNTQY
TRBJ2-4,TRBV4-2,ASSQDRAEDQY
TRBJ2-2,TRBV12-3/TRBV12-4,ASRQGVPGELF
TRBJ1-1,TRBV28,ASSLPPPRAVIRTEAF
TRBJ1-1,TRBV19,ASSISIEREAF